This T cell receptor beta chain was recorded in a study of T cells in Graves' hyperthyroidism and ophthalmopathy (dated by TCRdb to between 2019 and 2020). At the level of the whole study: Peripheral blood was collected at initial diagnosis, before any treatment. Prospective prediction of ophthalmopathy was tested in an independent validation cohort consisting of fewer than 20 hyperthyroidism patients and more than 15 patients who later progressed to ophthalmopathy. The paper reports TCR Vbeta CDR3 sequencing of approximately 130 peripheral blood samples: around 41 ophthalmopathy, some 80 hyperthyroidism and some 17 progressor patients. For training and testing, the 100 or so patients in the discovery cohort were randomly divided in a 7:3 ratio. Following sampling, methimazole starting at 30 mg daily was given to hyperthyroidism patients, and high-dose intravenous methylprednisolone was given to ophthalmopathy patients. TCR V-J signatures able to tell the groups apart were searched for in a discovery cohort of some 97 patients, of whom approximately 40 had Graves' ophthalmopathy and 55 to 65 had stable Graves' hyperthyroidism. The study also compared thyroid tissue and blood T-cell repertoires from about 6 Graves' hyperthyroidism patients. The paper's findings and limits, for the study overall: Most expanded thyroid clonotypes (frequency above 0.001) were also found in blood, which suggests that blood repertoires may mirror thyroid immune responses. During validation, the model predicted progression to ophthalmopathy a median of around 7 months ahead of onset, with roughly 65% sensitivity and around 72% specificity. In cross-validation, a model built on a 13 V-J signature told ophthalmopathy apart from stable hyperthyroidism with 85% to 90% sensitivity and about 81% specificity, and in testing the same model reached 80%/75%. Sample size was not statistically predetermined, and blinding of investigators to group allocation was not performed.

Hyperthyroidism patients were newly diagnosed, had a disease duration of under 2 months, and were aged 18 to 65 years. The study excluded patients with uncontrolled infections, other autoimmune diseases, pregnancy or lactation. Clinical symptoms, serum thyroxine and TRAb, thyroid ultrasound, and orbital computed tomography formed the basis for the diagnoses. Blood from progressor patients was drawn when they were first diagnosed with hyperthyroidism, before any ophthalmopathy symptoms appeared. PBMCs were separated from about 10 ml of fresh peripheral blood using Ficoll-Paque density gradient centrifugation. Patients classed as progressors first received a Graves' hyperthyroidism diagnosis and then went on to develop ophthalmopathy during follow-up. Trizol reagent was used to extract total RNA, and RNA quality was then checked on an Agilent 2100 Bioanalyzer. The TCR beta CDR3 regions were amplified from the RNA transcripts. A first-round RT-PCR of the TCR CDR3 used the HTBI primer set with the Qiagen OneStep RT-PCR kit. The libraries were constructed in a second round of multiplex PCR and then size-selected and purified. Sequencing of the libraries was done on an Illumina HiSeq2000 using paired-end 100 bp reads. As for the original processing: SOAPnuke was used to process the raw data, removing reads that contained adapters or uncalled bases, had a mean Phred below 15, or lacked an exact match to the constant primer or identifier. High-quality paired reads were merged using COPE v1.2.5, and each unique nucleotide sequence was defined as a clonotype. Clonotypes were aligned to IMGT TRBV, TRBD and TRBJ reference segments using MiTCR v1.1. The analysis was restricted to V-J combinations with a frequency above 0.0001, which together covered 99.2% of the repertoires. The TCS score was defined as F50 (clonal expansion) divided by E x V (chaos), with BLOSUM62-based TCRdist calculated between CDR3 peptides within each V-J. Welch's t-statistics and random forest reduced several hundred V-J features to some 14, which were used in a naive Bayes classifier (R e1071). Starting from the raw public reads, TCRdb applied fastp trimming at Q25, assembled clones with MiXCR and retained in-frame beta chains. Under each unique CDR3 protein, matching rows form one entry showing the most common genes and DNA. The V and J calls here are based on TCRdb, not the publication. The sample table records a few hundred thousand distinct CDR3 sequences; 11% to 15% of these occur just once. Clones ranked in the top ten supply more than 5% of the sample.

Including the terminal cysteine and phenylalanine, the CDR3 comprises 14 residues. Kept here is only the CDR3 DNA, which spans 42 bases and is read in frame from base 1. V was cut back by 2 bases and J by 7 bases, leaving a gap of 12 bases between them. CDR1 and CDR2 are drawn from the germline V gene: SGHRS, YFSETQ. With respect to this clonotype: Its antigen specificity is not known. The record has no base qualities; no much larger clone is one base away.

Sequenced input: blood. This clonotype originated in a woman in her thirties with Graves' hyperthyroidism that later progressed to Graves' ophthalmopathy. This receptor chain uses TRBV5-1 and TRBJ1-4; too little of a D gene remains to name it. The DNA is TGCGCCAGCAGCTTTGCGCGTGGGTCTGAAAAACTGTTTTTT. This encodes CASSFARGSEKLFF.